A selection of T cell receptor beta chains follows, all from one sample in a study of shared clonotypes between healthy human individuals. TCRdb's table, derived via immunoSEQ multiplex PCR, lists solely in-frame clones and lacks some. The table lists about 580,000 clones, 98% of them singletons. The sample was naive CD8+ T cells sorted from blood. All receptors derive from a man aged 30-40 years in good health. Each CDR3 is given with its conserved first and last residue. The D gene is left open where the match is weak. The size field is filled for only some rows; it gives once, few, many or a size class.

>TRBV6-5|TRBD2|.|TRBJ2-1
TGTGCCAGCAGTTTTTTAGCGGGAGGGCTATACAATGAGCAGTTCTTC
CASSFLAGGLYNEQFF
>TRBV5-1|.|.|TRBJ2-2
TGCGCCAGCAGCCCCGATGGAGGACTTAACACCGGGGAGCTGTTTTTT
CASSPDGGLNTGELFF
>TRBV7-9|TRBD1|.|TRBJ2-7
TGTGCCAGCAGCTTAAGCCGGGACAGGGAGTTCTCCTACGAGCAGTACTTC
CASSLSRDREFSYEQYF
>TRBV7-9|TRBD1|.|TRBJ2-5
TGTGCCAGCAGCCCCGGGACAGGGGAAATCGAGACCCAGTACTTC
CASSPGTGEIETQYF
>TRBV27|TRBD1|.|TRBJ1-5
TGTGCCAGCAGCTACAGGGGCTACGGCAATCAGCCCCAGCATTTT
CASSYRGYGNQPQHF
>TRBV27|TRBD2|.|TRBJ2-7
TGTGCCAGCAGCCCAAGCGGGAGGGAGGTAAGGTACGAGCAGTACTTC
CASSPSGREVRYEQYF
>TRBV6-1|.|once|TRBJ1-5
TGTGCCAGCAGTGAAGCTAGTCAGGAGAATCAGCCCCAGCATTTT
CASSEASQENQPQHF
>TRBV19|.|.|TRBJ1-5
TGTGCCAGTAGTATAAACAGTGGCGGCAATCAGCCCCAGCATTTT
CASSINSGGNQPQHF
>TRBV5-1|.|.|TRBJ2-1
TGCGCCAGCAGCTTAGCAGGGGCGACTGAGCAGTTCTTC
CASSLAGATEQFF
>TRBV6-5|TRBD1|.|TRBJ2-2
TGTGCCAGCAGTTACTCAAGGACAGGGGACACCGGGGAGCTGTTTTTT
CASSYSRTGDTGELFF
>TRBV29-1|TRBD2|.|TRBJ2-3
TGCAGCGTTGGACTAGCGGGAAAGGTCGTCGCAGATACGCAGTATTTT
CSVGLAGKVVADTQYF
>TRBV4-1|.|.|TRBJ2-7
TGCGCCAGCAGCCTCTCTAGGGGCCGCGAGCAGTACTTC
CASSLSRGREQYF
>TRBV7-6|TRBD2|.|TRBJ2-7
TGTGCCAGCAGCTCAGCGGGAGGGCCTGACGAGCAGTACTTC
CASSSAGGPDEQYF
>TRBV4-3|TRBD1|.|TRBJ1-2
TGCGCCAGCAGCCCTGGGACAGATTTCTATGGCTACACCTTC
CASSPGTDFYGYTF
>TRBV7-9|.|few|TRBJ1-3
TGTGCCAGCAGCTTAGGGGACATTAACACCATATATTTT
CASSLGDINTIYF
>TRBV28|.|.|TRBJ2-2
TGTGCCAGCAGTTTATTGTTGAATGGGGACACCGGGGAGCTGTTTTTT
CASSLLLNGDTGELFF
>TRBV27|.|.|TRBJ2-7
TGTGCCAGCACTATGGGGGGGCAGCAGTACTTC
CASTMGGQQYF
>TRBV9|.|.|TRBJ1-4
TGTGCCAGCAGCGTAGGTTGGGGGTTAGAAAAACTGTTTTTT
CASSVGWGLEKLFF
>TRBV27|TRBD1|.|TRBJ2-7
TGTGCCAGCAGCTACAGGGGGCCCTACGAGCAGTACTTC
CASSYRGPYEQYF
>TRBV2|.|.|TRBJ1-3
TGTGCCAGCGTACCCCAAGGGGTCGGGGGAGGAAACACCATATATTTT
CASVPQGVGGGNTIYF
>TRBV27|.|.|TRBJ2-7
TGTGCCAGCAGTTTAGATGGGAGCATCTCCTACGAGCAGTACTTC
CASSLDGSISYEQYF